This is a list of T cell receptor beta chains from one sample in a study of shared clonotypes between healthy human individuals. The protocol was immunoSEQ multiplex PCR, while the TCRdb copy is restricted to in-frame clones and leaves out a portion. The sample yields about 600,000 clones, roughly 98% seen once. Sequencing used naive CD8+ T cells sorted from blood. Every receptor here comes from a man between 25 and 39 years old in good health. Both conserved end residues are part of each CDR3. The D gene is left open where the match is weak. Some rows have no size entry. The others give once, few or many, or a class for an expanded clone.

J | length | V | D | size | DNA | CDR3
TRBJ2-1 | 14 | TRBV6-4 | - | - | TGTGCCAGCAGTGACTTTCCAAGGGGCAATGAGCAGTTCTTC | CASSDFPRGNEQFF
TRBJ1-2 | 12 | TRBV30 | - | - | TGTGCCTGGAGTGTAGATGCAGATGGCTACACCTTC | CAWSVDADGYTF
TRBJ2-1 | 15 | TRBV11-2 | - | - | TGTGCCAGCAGCCAACTGTCGACTAGTACCTATGAGCAGTTCTTC | CASSQLSTSTYEQFF
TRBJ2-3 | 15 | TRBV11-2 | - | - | TGTGCCAGCAGCTTGCGCGGTTACGGCACAGATACGCAGTATTTT | CASSLRGYGTDTQYF
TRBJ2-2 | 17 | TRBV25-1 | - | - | TGTGCCAGCACCGGAATATTCTGGGGGACTTCCACCGGGGAGCTGTTTTTT | CASTGIFWGTSTGELFF
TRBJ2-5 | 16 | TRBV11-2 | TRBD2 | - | TGTGCCAGCAGCTTAGTTACTAGCGGGTGGTCGGAGACCCAGTACTTC | CASSLVTSGWSETQYF
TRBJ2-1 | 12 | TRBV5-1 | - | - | TGCGCCAGCAGCGAGCAGGGTTATGAGCAGTTCTTC | CASSEQGYEQFF
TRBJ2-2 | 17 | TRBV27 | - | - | TGTGCCAGCAGTTTTAGCCAGGCCTTACTCATCACCGGGGAGCTGTTTTTT | CASSFSQALLITGELFF
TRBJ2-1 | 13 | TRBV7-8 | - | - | TGTGCCAGCATTGGGGGTTCCTACAATGAGCAGTTCTTC | CASIGGSYNEQFF
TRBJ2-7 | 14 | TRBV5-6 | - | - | TGTGCCAGCAGCTTGGCTGCGGATGCCTACGAGCAGTACTTC | CASSLAADAYEQYF
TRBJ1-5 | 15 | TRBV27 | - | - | TGTGCCAGCAGTTCTAGCGGGGTTTTCAATCAGCCCCAGCATTTT | CASSSSGVFNQPQHF
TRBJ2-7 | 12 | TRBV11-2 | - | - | TGTGCCAGCAGCTGGGGCTCCTACGAGCAGTACTTC | CASSWGSYEQYF
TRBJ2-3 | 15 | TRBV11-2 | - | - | TGTGCCAGCAGCTTAGGGACAGCTAACACAGATACGCAGTATTTT | CASSLGTANTDTQYF
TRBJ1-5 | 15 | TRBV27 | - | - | TGTGCCAGCAGCTTTGTGGCCCCGATAGATCAGCCCCAGCATTTT | CASSFVAPIDQPQHF
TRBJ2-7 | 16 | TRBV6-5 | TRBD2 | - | TGTGCCAGCAGTTACCGGACTAGCGGGAGACTCCACGAGCAGTACTTC | CASSYRTSGRLHEQYF
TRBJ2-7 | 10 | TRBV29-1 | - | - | TGCAGCGTTGTCTCCTACGAGCAGTACTTC | CSVVSYEQYF
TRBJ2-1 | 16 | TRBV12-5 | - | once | TGTGCTAGTGGTTTGGGCGTTGTCTCGCCGTACAATGAGCAGTTCTTC | CASGLGVVSPYNEQFF
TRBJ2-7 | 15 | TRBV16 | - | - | TGTGCCAGCAGCCCAAGGGCCGACACCCTCCACGAGCAGTACTTC | CASSPRADTLHEQYF
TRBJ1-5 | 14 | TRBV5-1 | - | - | TGCGCCAGCAGCTTGACGGAACCGGGTCAGCCCCAGCATTTT | CASSLTEPGQPQHF
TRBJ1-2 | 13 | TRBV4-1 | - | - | TGCGCCAGCAGCCAAGAACAGGTCTATGGCTACACCTTC | CASSQEQVYGYTF
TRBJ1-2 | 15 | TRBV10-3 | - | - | TGTGCCATCAGTGGGGGCCCAGACGGAGGGTATGGCTACACCTTC | CAISGGPDGGYGYTF
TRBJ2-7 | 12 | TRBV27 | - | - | TGTGCCAGCAGTTTATACCCCTACGAGCAGTACTTC | CASSLYPYEQYF
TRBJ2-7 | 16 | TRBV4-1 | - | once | TGCGCCAGCAGCCAAAATCCGGGAACAGGGTTGGACGAGCAGTACTTC | CASSQNPGTGLDEQYF
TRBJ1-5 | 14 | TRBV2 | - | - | TGTGCCAGCGAGACGGCAGATAGCAATCAGCCCCAGCATTTT | CASETADSNQPQHF
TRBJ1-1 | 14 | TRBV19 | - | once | TGTGCCAGTAGTCCGGGACTTCTCAACACTGAAGCTTTCTTT | CASSPGLLNTEAFF